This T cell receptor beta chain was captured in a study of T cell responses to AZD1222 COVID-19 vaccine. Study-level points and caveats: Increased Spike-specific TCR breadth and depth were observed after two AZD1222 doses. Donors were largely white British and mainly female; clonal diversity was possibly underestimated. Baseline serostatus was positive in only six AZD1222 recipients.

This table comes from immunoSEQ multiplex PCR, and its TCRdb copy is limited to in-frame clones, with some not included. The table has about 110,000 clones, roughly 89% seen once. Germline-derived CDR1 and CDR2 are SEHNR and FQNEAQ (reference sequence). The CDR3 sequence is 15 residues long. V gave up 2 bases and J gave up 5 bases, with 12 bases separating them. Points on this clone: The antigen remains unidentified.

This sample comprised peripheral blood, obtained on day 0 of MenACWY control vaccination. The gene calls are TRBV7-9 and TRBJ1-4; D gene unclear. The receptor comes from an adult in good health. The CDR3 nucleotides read TGTGCCAGCAGCTTACCGGGCCCCAGGAATGAAAAACTGTTTTTT. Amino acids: CASSLPGPRNEKLFF.